This T cell receptor (beta chain) originates from a study of tumor and adjacent non-tumor tissue in lung cancer. The wider study: The patients, roughly 10 men and about 5 women, were roughly 30 to 76 with stage I to III disease. Findings of the study overall: Top 100 clones took a larger repertoire share in normal lung.

This sample's RNA came from whole unsorted tissue. Distant lung tissue was collected more than 3 cm away from the tumor edge. Chemotherapy-naive patients with new lung cancer underwent thoracic surgery in China, August–November 2014. From germline, CDR1 is MDHEN and CDR2 SYDVKM. The CDR3 is 14 residues long. V was cut by 2 bases and J by 14 bases, with 16 bases left in between. The library came from three nested PCR rounds adapted from ARM-PCR protocols. TCRdb used MiXCR to reprocess the multiplex PCR reads, holding one entry per CDR3 protein. The sample lists about 86,000 distinct CDR3 sequences; under 80% were seen once. This clonotype was counted ten times or more. The antigen is undetermined.

The chain is built from TRBV28 and TRBJ1-6; D call uncertain. The clonotype was recovered from a woman in her forties or fifties with non-small cell lung cancer. The specimen was distant non-tumor lung tissue. CDR3 sequence reads: CASSLLLGFQTLHF. The CDR3 DNA sequence: TGTGCCAGCAGTTTACTCCTGGGTTTTCAAACCCTCCACTTT.